The present entry profiles one T cell receptor (beta chain) with its context. Its target is unknown. This record belongs to a study of T cell responses to AZD1222 COVID-19 vaccine. For the study at large: Second doses were pooled across both intervals (about 4 or about 12 weeks). Broader study findings: Unmutated variant regions are reportedly the target of nearly half of TCRs that are spike-specific. Of the AZD1222 recipients, only 5 to 7 were seropositive at baseline. Females made up more of the donors, who were largely white British, and clonal diversity may have come out too low.

Produced via immunoSEQ multiplex PCR; TCRdb's table is partial and in-frame only. The table shows some 100,000 clones, with approximately 87% occurring only once. This CDR3 has 15 amino acids. The germline CDR1 and CDR2 sequences are LGHDT and YNNKEL (reference sequence). J lost 5 bases, V lost 4 bases, and 2 bases had no gene match. Specimen: peripheral blood, collected on day 0 of AZD1222 vaccination. The chain carries TRBV3-1 (or the pseudogene TRBV3-2) and TRBJ1-6; 10 bases fit TRBD1. This TCR derives from an adult in good health. The CDR3 here is CASSPTGGNNSPLHF. The CDR3 coding sequence is TGTGCCAGCAGCCCGACAGGGGGCAATAATTCACCCCTCCACTTT.